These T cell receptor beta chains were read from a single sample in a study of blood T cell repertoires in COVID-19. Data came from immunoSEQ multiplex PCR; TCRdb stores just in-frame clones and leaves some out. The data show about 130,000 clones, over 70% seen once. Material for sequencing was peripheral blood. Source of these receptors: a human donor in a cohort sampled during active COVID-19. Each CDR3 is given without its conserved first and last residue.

ASRRQGNTEAF,TRBV11-3,11
ATSRAGGGRRNEQF,TRBV15,14
ASSLLAGPQY,TRBV7-2,10
ASSLNPGDYGYT,TRBV7-2,12
ASSSPSGGVVRGTNEQF,TRBV5-1,17
ASSPSGGAFNEQY,TRBV3-1/TRBV3-2,13
ASNLQGVYGYT,TRBV5-4,11
ASSSQRGVGPDTQY,TRBV6-5,14
SVEDMRQVSGANVLT,TRBV29-1,15
ASSPPEGTQY,TRBV12-3/TRBV12-4,10
ATGQPDYGYT,TRBV10-3,10
ASSITYSNQPQH,TRBV19,12
ASSSLGNTEAF,TRBV7-9,11
ASSSREGYGYT,TRBV11-2,11
ASSYSRTRTDTQY,TRBV6-5,13
ASSLGDRGYNEQF,TRBV7-2,13
ASGMTGVFEAF,TRBV6-5,11
ASSSLAVGGETQY,TRBV7-2,13
ASTGGPYGNTIY,TRBV19,12
ASGRTERNTIY,TRBV12-3/TRBV12-4,11
ASSLGAEADTQY,TRBV5-1,12
ASSSIRTEAF,TRBV11-3,10
ASSVGDFHFETQY,TRBV9,13
ASSYRGGKNIQY,TRBV7-2,12
SASSGTSGQY,TRBV20-1,10
ASSRDREEKLF,TRBV19,11
ASSQDVATGRYNSPLH,TRBV3-1/TRBV3-2,16
ASSVLLAGGHEQF,TRBV2,13
ASSVDGGRANIQY,TRBV9,13